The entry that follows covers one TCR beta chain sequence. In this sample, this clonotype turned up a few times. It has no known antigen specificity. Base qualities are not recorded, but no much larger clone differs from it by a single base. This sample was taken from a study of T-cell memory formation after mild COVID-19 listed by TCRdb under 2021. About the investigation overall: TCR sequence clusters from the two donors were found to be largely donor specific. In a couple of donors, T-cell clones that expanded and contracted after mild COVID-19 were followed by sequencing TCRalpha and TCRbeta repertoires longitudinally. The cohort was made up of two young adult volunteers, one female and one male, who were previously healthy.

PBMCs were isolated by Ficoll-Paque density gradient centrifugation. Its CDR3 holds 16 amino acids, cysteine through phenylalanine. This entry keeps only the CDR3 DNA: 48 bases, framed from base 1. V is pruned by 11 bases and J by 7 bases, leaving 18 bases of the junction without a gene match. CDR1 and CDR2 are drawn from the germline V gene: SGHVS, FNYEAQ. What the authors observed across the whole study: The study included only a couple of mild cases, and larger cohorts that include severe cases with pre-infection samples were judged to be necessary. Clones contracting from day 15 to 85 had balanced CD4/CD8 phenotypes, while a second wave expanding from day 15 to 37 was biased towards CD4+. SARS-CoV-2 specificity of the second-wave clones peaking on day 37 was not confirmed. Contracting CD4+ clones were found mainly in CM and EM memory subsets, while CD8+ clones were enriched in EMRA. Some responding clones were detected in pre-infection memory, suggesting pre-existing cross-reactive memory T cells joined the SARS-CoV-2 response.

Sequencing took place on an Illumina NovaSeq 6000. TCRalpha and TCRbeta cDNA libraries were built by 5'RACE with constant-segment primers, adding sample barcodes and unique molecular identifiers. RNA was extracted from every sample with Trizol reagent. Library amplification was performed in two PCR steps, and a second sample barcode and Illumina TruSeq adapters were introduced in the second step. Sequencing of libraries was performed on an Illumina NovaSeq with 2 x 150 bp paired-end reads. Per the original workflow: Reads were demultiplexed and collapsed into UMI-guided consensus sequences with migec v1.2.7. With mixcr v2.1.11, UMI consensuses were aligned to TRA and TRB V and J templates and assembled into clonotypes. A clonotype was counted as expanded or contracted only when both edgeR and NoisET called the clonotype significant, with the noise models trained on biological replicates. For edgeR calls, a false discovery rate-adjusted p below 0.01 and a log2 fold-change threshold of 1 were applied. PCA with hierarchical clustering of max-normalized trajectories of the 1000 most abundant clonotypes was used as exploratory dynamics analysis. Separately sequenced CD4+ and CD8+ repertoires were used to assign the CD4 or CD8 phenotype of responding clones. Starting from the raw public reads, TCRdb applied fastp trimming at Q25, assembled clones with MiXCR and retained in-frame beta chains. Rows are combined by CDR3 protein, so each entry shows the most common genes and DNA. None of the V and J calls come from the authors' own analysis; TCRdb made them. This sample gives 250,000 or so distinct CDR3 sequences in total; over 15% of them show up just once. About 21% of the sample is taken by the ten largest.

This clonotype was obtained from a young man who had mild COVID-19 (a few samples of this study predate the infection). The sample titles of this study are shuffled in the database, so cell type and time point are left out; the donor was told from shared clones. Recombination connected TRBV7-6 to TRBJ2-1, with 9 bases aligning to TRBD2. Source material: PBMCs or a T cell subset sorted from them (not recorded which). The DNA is TGTGCCGTTTCCGCGGGGGGGCCAGCCGAGTTGAATGAGCAGTTCTTC. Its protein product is CAVSAGGPAELNEQFF.